Each of the 20 T cell receptor beta chains below was sequenced from the same sample in a study of technical replicates of blood from several donors (dated 2017 in TCRdb). The library came from the immunoSEQ multiplex PCR assay. TCRdb's version of the immuneACCESS table is confined to in-frame rearrangements and falls short of the full clone set. An unresolved V gene accounts for under half of the shortfall where checked; the remainder is of unknown origin. This sample lists more than 11,000 clones; less than 90% were detected once. The ten largest clones add up to over 10% of the sample. Specimen: PBMCs. These TCRs come from a human donor in good health.

This rearrangement joins TRBV28 to TRBJ2-3; 7 nucleotides match TRBD2. V dropped 6 bases and J dropped 1; count of bases not matched to a gene: 7. The length of the CDR3 is 15 residues. The V gene's germline CDR1 is MDHEN and CDR2 SYDVKM. CDR3: CASRRGWRGTDTQYF. The DNA of the CDR3 is TGTGCCAGCAGGCGGGGGTGGAGGGGCACAGATACGCAGTATTTT.

This rearrangement joins TRBV19 to TRBJ2-7, with D perhaps TRBD2 (5 bases). Germline loops: CDR1 LNHDA, CDR2 SQIVND (reference sequence). Trimming left V 3 bases short and J 4 bases short, with 22 bases between. The CDR3 loop spans 17 amino acids. CDR3 sequence reads: CASSIPPPEARLYEQYF. CDR3 DNA sequence: TGTGCCAGTAGTATCCCGCCGCCGGAGGCCAGGCTTTACGAGCAGTACTTC.

The genes are TRBV2 and TRBJ2-1, with 9 bases identical to TRBD1. Per the germline V gene, CDR1 is SNHLY and CDR2 is FYNNEI. The CDR3 is made up of 16 amino acids. V shed 8 bases and J 7 bases; nucleotides not matched to a gene: 15. This chain's CDR3 is CASRRKSGQGVNEQFF. The CDR3 DNA is TGTGCCAGCCGAAGGAAGTCGGGACAGGGTGTGAATGAGCAGTTCTTC.

The CDR3 spells CASSLPQETQYF. As DNA, the CDR3 is TGTGCCAGCAGCTTGCCACAAGAGACCCAGTACTTC. The V call is TRBV5-4, the J call TRBJ2-5; D gene uncertain. CDR1 and CDR2 from the germline V gene are SGHNT and YYREEE (reference sequence). The V and J ends lost 1 base and 2 bases respectively, with 3 bases between them. The CDR3 consists of 12 residues. The complete variable domain, with remaining parts taken from reference TRBV5-4 and TRBJ2-5, reads ETGVTQSPTHLIKTRGQQVTLRCSSQSGHNTVSWYQQALGQGPQFIFQYYREEENGRGNFPPRFSGLQFPNYSSELNVNALELDDSALYLCASSLPQETQYFGPGTRLLVL.

This clone was recorded only once. V is TRBV6-1 and J is TRBJ2-1, with 12 bases identical to TRBD2. J was trimmed by 0 bases and V by 0 bases; bases with no gene match: 6. CDR1 MNHNS and CDR2 SASEGT come from the germline V gene. The CDR3 extends over 19 amino acids. The DNA for the CDR3 is TGTGCCAGCAGTGAAGCGCCACTAGCGGGAGGACCCTCCTACAATGAGCAGTTCTTC. Protein sequence: CASSEAPLAGGPSYNEQFF.

The J gene is TRBJ2-1, the V gene TRBV30, with 7 bases matching TRBD2. Germline-derived CDR1 and CDR2 are GTSNPN and SVGIG (reference sequence). This CDR3 comprises 15 residues. Losses at the gene ends were 2 bases for V and 4 bases for J; bases not matched to a gene: 8. As DNA, the CDR3 is TGTGCCTGGAGTAGAGGAGCGGGACGTTACAATGAGCAGTTCTTC. Translated: CAWSRGAGRYNEQFF. Drawing the rest from reference TRBV30 and TRBJ2-1, the complete variable domain is SQTIHQWPATLVQPVGSPLSLECTVEGTSNPNLYWYRQAAGRGLQLLFYSVGIGQISSEVPQNLSASRPQDRQFILSSKKLLLSDSGFYLCAWSRGAGRYNEQFFGPGTRLTVL.

The gene calls are TRBV7-9 and TRBJ2-3; TRBD1 agrees at 7 bases. The germline V gene has CDR1 SEHNR and CDR2 FQNEAQ (reference sequence). Losses at the gene ends were 5 bases for V and 3 bases for J; bases not matched to a gene: 5. The CDR3 covers 14 residues. The CDR3 DNA reads TGTGCCAGCAGCCAAGACAGGGAGACAGATACGCAGTATTTT. Amino acid sequence: CASSQDRETDTQYF.

This rearrangement joins TRBV29-1 to TRBJ2-5; tentative D call: TRBD2 (5 bases). From germline, CDR1 is SQVTM and CDR2 ANQGSEA. V lost 4 bases, J lost 9 bases, and 15 bases lay in between. This CDR3 region has 12 residues. As DNA, the CDR3 is TGCAGCGTTGTAGGGCAGGACGGGGCCCAGTACTTC. As protein: CSVVGQDGAQYF.

This chain links TRBV19 with TRBJ2-1, with 10 bases identical to TRBD2. The CDR3 totals 15 residues. From germline, CDR1 is LNHDA and CDR2 SQIVND (reference sequence). V lost 2 bases to trimming and J lost 6 bases; unmatched junction nucleotides: 4. DNA for the CDR3: TGTGCCAGTAGTATATCGGGACTAGCGACCAATGAGCAGTTCTTC. Translation: CASSISGLATNEQFF.

The chain employs TRBV7-8 and TRBJ2-5, with 13 positions matching TRBD2. The CDR3 sequence is 17 residues long. J lost 5 bases, V lost 5 bases, and 11 bases had no gene match. Germline V gene data show CDR1 as SGHVS and CDR2 as FQNEAQ. In DNA, the CDR3 is TGTGCCAGCAGCCGATATACTAGCGGGAGGGCCGGGGAGACCCAGTACTTC. This gives the protein CASSRYTSGRAGETQYF.

The J gene is TRBJ2-2, the V gene TRBV5-1; the match to TRBD1 covers 8 bases. The germline CDR1 and CDR2 sequences are SGHRS and YFSETQ. The length of the CDR3 is 13 residues. V lost 7 bases, J lost 1 base, and 0 bases stayed unmatched. The CDR3 DNA reads as TGCGCCAGCGGACAGGGGAACACCGGGGAGCTGTTTTTT. Its translation: CASGQGNTGELFF.

This clone was detected a few times. Mismatch with germline at one junction end may stem from a read error. The chain employs TRBV2 and TRBJ2-1; possibly TRBD2 for D (5 bases). CDR3 size: 14 residues. Germline assignment: CDR1 SNHLY and CDR2 FYNNEI. The CDR3 loop is CARGRASSHNEQFF. CDR3 in DNA: TGTGCCAGAGGCCGGGCTAGCTCCCACAATGAGCAGTTCTTC. Complete variable domain (other parts from reference TRBV2 and TRBJ2-1): EPEVTQTPSHQVTQMGQEVILRCVPISNHLYFYWYRQILGQKVEFLVSFYNNEISEKSEIFDDQFSVERPDGSNFTLKIRSTKLEDSAMYFCARGRASSHNEQFFGPGTRLTVL.

The genes are TRBV4-1 and TRBJ1-1; D is ambiguous. V lost 0 bases to trimming and J lost 6 bases, with 14 bases between them. CDR1 and CDR2 (germline): MGHRA, YSYEKL. The length of the CDR3 is 15 residues. CDR3 amino acids: CASSQDLQAYAEAFF. DNA for the CDR3: TGCGCCAGCAGCCAAGATCTCCAGGCGTACGCTGAAGCTTTCTTT.

This clone came up once. The chain has TRBV6-1 and TRBJ1-1; no reliable D call. Germline V lookup: CDR1 MNHNS, CDR2 SASEGT. The CDR3 runs to 15 residues. The germline V and J ends were trimmed by 6 bases and 0 bases, with 14 bases remaining between them. The CDR3: CASSRTGIMNTEAFF. CDR3 sequence (DNA): TGTGCCAGCAGCAGGACGGGAATAATGAACACTGAAGCTTTCTTT.

The CDR3 protein is CASSEWQNQPQHF. The CDR3 nucleotides are TGTGCCAGCAGTGAGTGGCAGAATCAGCCCCAGCATTTT. This sequence joins TRBV2 and TRBJ1-5; the D is unclear. Germline V gene lookup returns CDR1 SNHLY and CDR2 FYNNEI. Trimming removed 3 bases from V and 4 bases from J, with 7 bases in between. CDR3 length: 13 amino acids.

CDR3 coding DNA: TGCGCCAGCAGCTGGGGACTCAACACAGATACGCAGTATTTT. It encodes CASSWGLNTDTQYF. The gene calls are TRBV5-1 and TRBJ2-3, with D perhaps matching TRBD2 (6 bases). CDR1 is SGHRS, CDR2 YFSETQ, per germline. V lost 3 bases, J lost 2 bases, and 10 bases lay in between. CDR3 length: 14 amino acids. Variable domain in full (rest from reference TRBV5-1 and TRBJ2-3): KAGVTQTPRYLIKTRGQQVTLSCSPISGHRSVSWYQQTPGQGLQFLFEYFSETQRNKGNFPGRFSGRQFSNSRSEMNVSTLELGDSALYLCASSWGLNTDTQYFGPGTRLTVL.

The chain employs TRBV7-9 and TRBJ2-7; maybe TRBD1 (6 bases). V shed 6 bases and J shed 3 bases, with 9 bases lying between them. Per the germline V gene, CDR1 is SEHNR and CDR2 is FQNEAQ (reference sequence). The CDR3 is made up of 12 amino acids. This chain's CDR3 is CASRPRGYEQYF. The DNA of the CDR3 is TGTGCCAGCAGACCCAGGGGCTACGAGCAGTACTTC. Using reference TRBV7-9 and TRBJ2-7 for the parts outside the CDR3, the full variable domain is DTGVSQNPRHKITKRGQNVTFRCDPISEHNRLYWYRQTLGQGPEFLTYFQNEAQLEKSRLLSDRFSAERPKGSFSTLEIQRTEQGDSAMYLCASRPRGYEQYFGPGTRLTVT.

The chain employs TRBV6-6 and TRBJ2-1; D possibly corresponds to TRBD2 (5 bases). The V and J ends lost 0 bases and 9 bases respectively, with 12 bases between them. This CDR3 is built from 14 residues. Germline CDR1 is MNHNY and CDR2 is SVGAGI (reference sequence). The chain's CDR3 is CASSYSNSGGEQFF. The CDR3, as DNA: TGTGCCAGCAGTTACTCGAACTCAGGAGGTGAGCAGTTCTTC.

V and J are TRBV19 and TRBJ2-7, with TRBD2 matching 12 bases. The CDR3 spans 15 residues. Trimming removed 4 bases from V and 4 bases from J; junction bases left unmatched: 5. The germline V gene encodes CDR1 LNHDA and CDR2 SQIVND (reference sequence). CDR3 nucleotide sequence: TGTGCCAGTAGTAAGTCTAGCGGGAGGGGGTACGAGCAGTACTTC. Translated, it gives CASSKSSGRGYEQYF.

The chain joins TRBV5-8 to TRBJ2-5; TRBD2 might be the D (6 bases). CDR1 is SGHTS, CDR2 YDEGEE, per germline. The V and J ends lost 4 bases and 2 bases respectively, with 12 bases between them. The CDR3 runs 14 residues. CDR3 loop: CASSRGLLQETQYF. Written as DNA, the CDR3 is TGTGCCAGCAGCAGGGGACTCCTTCAAGAGACCCAGTACTTC.